These 15 T cell receptor beta chains originate from one sample sequenced in a study of T-cell reconstitution after alpha-beta-depleted transplantation in children. Unique molecular identifiers were built into the TCRbeta library. TCRdb fed the PCR reads into MiXCR, producing one record per CDR3 protein. The sample contains about 980,000 distinct CDR3 sequences, roughly 29% of which appear only once. Sample: PBMCs, mostly from graft donor cells, taken 360 days after TCRalphabeta/CD19-depleted stem cell transplant. The receptor set was obtained from a boy under two years old who had a stem cell transplant for SCID, so the T cells may come from the graft donor.

Only a few counts were recorded for this clonotype. This chain connects TRBV12-3 or TRBV12-4 to TRBJ2-5; D uncertain. This CDR3 spans 13 amino acids. Trimming took 8 bases from V and 5 from J, leaving 15 bases between them. CDR3 in DNA: TGTGCCAGCGGTCCCACGGACCGGGAGACCCAGTACTTC. This translates into CASGPTDRETQYF.

The chain is built from TRBV6-5 and TRBJ1-6; D possibly corresponds to TRBD1 (5 bases). Trimming removed 2 bases at V and 12 bases at J, with 11 bases between. The CDR3 consists of 13 residues. Germline values: CDR1 MNHEY, CDR2 SVGAGI. In nucleotides, the CDR3 is TGTGCCAGCAGTTACGCCGCGGGGCGACCCCTCCACTTT. Protein sequence: CASSYAAGRPLHF.

The genes are TRBV4-3 and TRBJ1-4; D unclear. Trimming removed 0 bases at V and 3 bases at J, with 14 bases between. Germline loops: CDR1 LGHNA, CDR2 YSLEER. This CDR3 has 17 amino acids. The CDR3 bases are TGCGCCAGCAGCCAAGACTTGCGGAGGTTAGCTAATGAAAAACTGTTTTTT. It translates to CASSQDLRRLANEKLFF.

In this sample, this clonotype turned up a few times. The V gene is TRBV10-2, the J gene TRBJ1-1; D gene ambiguous. This CDR3 region has 14 residues. Germline V gene lookup returns CDR1 WSHSY and CDR2 SAAADI. V shed 0 bases and J shed 11 bases, with 16 bases lying between them. Here the CDR3 DNA reads TGCGCCAGCAGTGAGTCGAGTCCCCAGGTGAGGGCTTTCTTT. This sequence encodes CASSESSPQVRAFF.

This clonotype was detected a few times. The gene calls are TRBV11-2 and TRBJ2-4; perhaps TRBD1 as D (5 bases). Trimming cost V 5 bases and J 0 bases, with 14 bases left between them. Germline V gives CDR1 SGHAT, CDR2 FQNNGV. The CDR3 totals 16 residues. CDR3 in amino acids: CASSAAGILAKNIQYF. CDR3 DNA sequence: TGTGCCAGCAGCGCCGCAGGGATCTTAGCCAAAAACATTCAGTACTTC.

The chain combines TRBV20-1 with TRBJ1-4; no reliable D call. This CDR3 has 15 amino acids. V lost 3 bases and J 7 bases, leaving 18 bases between the germline ends. From germline, CDR1 is DFQATT and CDR2 SNEGSKA (reference sequence). The CDR3 region is CSARLYNRKGEKLFF. The CDR3 DNA reads TGCAGTGCTAGGTTGTACAACAGAAAAGGTGAAAAACTGTTTTTT.

The rearrangement links TRBV20-1 to TRBJ1-5; D remains unclear. The CDR3 sequence is 13 residues long. Trimming left V 3 bases short and J 2 bases short, with 8 bases between. Germline V lookup: CDR1 DFQATT, CDR2 SNEGSKA (reference sequence). The CDR3 DNA is TGCAGTGCTAGCCGGGGTGGCAATCAGCCCCAGCATTTT. This sequence encodes CSASRGGNQPQHF.

This clonotype has more than one count but fewer than ten. The rearrangement uses TRBV12-3 or TRBV12-4 and TRBJ2-3; 9 nucleotides line up with TRBD1. CDR3 size: 15 residues. Unmatched junction bases numbered 11, after V lost 7 bases and J lost 6 bases. The chain's CDR3 is CASTPGTGRSDTQYF. CDR3 nucleotides: TGTGCCAGCACCCCCGGGACAGGGCGGTCCGATACGCAGTATTTT.

The V gene is TRBV7-2, the J gene TRBJ2-1; 16 bases map to TRBD2. The V gene end was trimmed by 0 bases and the J gene end by 15 bases; junction bases not matched to a gene: 8. This CDR3 contains 16 residues. The germline V gene has CDR1 SGHTA and CDR2 FQGNSA. CDR3 loop: CASSLAQGLAGGPWFF. The CDR3 DNA sequence: TGTGCCAGCAGCTTAGCCCAGGGACTAGCGGGGGGGCCCTGGTTCTTC.

The rearrangement joins TRBV9 to TRBJ2-6; no firm D call. V was clipped by 4 bases and J by 0 bases, with 17 bases between them. The germline V gene has CDR1 SGDLS and CDR2 YYNGEE. CDR3 length: 18 amino acids. In DNA, the CDR3 is TGTGCCAGCAGCCCCCCAGCCACGGCATTCTCTGGGGCCAACGTCCTGACTTTC. It yields the protein CASSPPATAFSGANVLTF.

In its sample, this clonotype was seen a few times. The rearrangement joins TRBV7-6 to TRBJ2-6; possible D gene TRBD1, 8 bases. With 3 bases removed from V and 0 bases from J, the gap between germline ends came to 15 bases. The CDR3 loop spans 18 amino acids. Germline V CDR1 and CDR2: SGHVS, FNYEAQ. CDR3 nucleotides: TGTGCCAGCAGCTTTACAGGGGGGGATATCTCTGGGGCCAACGTCCTGACTTTC. Amino acid sequence: CASSFTGGDISGANVLTF.

This clonotype appeared a few times. The V call is TRBV29-1, the J call TRBJ2-7; no firm D call. V lost 1 base and J lost 2, with 6 bases in between. Germline CDR1 reads SQVTM; CDR2 reads ANQGSEA. The CDR3 runs to 12 residues. For the CDR3, the DNA is TGCAGCGTTGAAGGGGCGACCTACGAGCAGTACTTC. This codes for CSVEGATYEQYF.

The chain recombines TRBV2 with TRBJ2-7; D gene unclear. This CDR3 is 14 amino acids long. Looked up from germline, CDR1 is SNHLY and CDR2 is FYNNEI. V lost 4 bases and J 2 bases, leaving 12 bases between the germline ends. The CDR3: CASSATGEPYEQYF. The DNA of the CDR3 is TGTGCCAGCAGTGCGACCGGCGAGCCCTACGAGCAGTACTTC.

This rearrangement joins TRBV29-1 to TRBJ2-7, with a tentative D call TRBD2 (6 bases). The CDR3 sequence is 13 residues long. The V end lost 6 bases, the J end lost 3 bases, and 15 bases lay between the germline ends. Germline lookup yields CDR1 SQVTM and CDR2 ANQGSEA. The CDR3 region is CSVMGEVGYEQYF. The CDR3 nucleotides read TGCAGCGTCATGGGGGAGGTAGGCTACGAGCAGTACTTC.

The genes are TRBV5-1 and TRBJ2-1; TRBD2 matches 12 bases. The V segment lost 1 base and the J segment 6 bases; nucleotides outside the gene matches: 2. Germline-derived CDR1 and CDR2 are SGHRS and YFSETQ. This CDR3 has 15 residues. The CDR3 coding sequence is TGCGCCAGCAGCTTGCAACTAGCGGGGGGCAATGAGCAGTTCTTC. Its translation is CASSLQLAGGNEQFF.